The 3 T cell receptor beta chains in this list originate from one sample, sequenced in a study of T cells in Graves' hyperthyroidism and ophthalmopathy. Template material for amplifying TCR beta CDR3 regions consisted of RNA transcripts. A first-round RT-PCR of the TCR CDR3 used the HTBI primer set. TCRdb passed the multiplex PCR reads through MiXCR, listing each CDR3 protein once. The repertoire holds around 350,000 distinct CDR3 sequences, approximately 18% seen once, with more than 30% in the top ten. Material for sequencing was blood. These receptors came from a woman between 25 and 40 years old with Graves' hyperthyroidism that later progressed to Graves' ophthalmopathy.

The sample holds many counts of this clonotype. This sequence joins TRBV6-1 and TRBJ1-5; D uncertain. This CDR3 is 15 amino acids long. V shed 3 bases and J shed 1 base, with 10 bases lying between them. Germline V lookup: CDR1 MNHNS, CDR2 SASEGT. The CDR3: CASSDLSGSNQPQHF. In DNA form, the CDR3 reads TGTGCCAGCAGTGACTTGTCCGGAAGCAATCAGCCCCAGCATTTT.

This clonotype was counted many times. The V gene is TRBV29-1, the J gene TRBJ2-7; D ambiguous. Germline-derived CDR1 and CDR2 are SQVTM and ANQGSEA. V shed 1 base and J shed 2 bases, with 24 bases lying between them. The CDR3 runs 18 residues. The CDR3 reads CSVEGTLEEGAPTYEQYF. Written as DNA, the CDR3 is TGCAGCGTTGAAGGCACGCTTGAAGAAGGAGCGCCGACCTACGAGCAGTACTTC.

The chain recombines TRBV4-1 with TRBJ2-7, with no clear D. The CDR3 is 14 residues long. Germline assignment: CDR1 MGHRA and CDR2 YSYEKL. V lost 4 bases to trimming and J lost 1 base, with 11 bases between them. Here the CDR3 DNA reads TGCGCCAGCAGCCCGGGTCCCCATTCCTACGAGCAGTACTTC. Residues: CASSPGPHSYEQYF.